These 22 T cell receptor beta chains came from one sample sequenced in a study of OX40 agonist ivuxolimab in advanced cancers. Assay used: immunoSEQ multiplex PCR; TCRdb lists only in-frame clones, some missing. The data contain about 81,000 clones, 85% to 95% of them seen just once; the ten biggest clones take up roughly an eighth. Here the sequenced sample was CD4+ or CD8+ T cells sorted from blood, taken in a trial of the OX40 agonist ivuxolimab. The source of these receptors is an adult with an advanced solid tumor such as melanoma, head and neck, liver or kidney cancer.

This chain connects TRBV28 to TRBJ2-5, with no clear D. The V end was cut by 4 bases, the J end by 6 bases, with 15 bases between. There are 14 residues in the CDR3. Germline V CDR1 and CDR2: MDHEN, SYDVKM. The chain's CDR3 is CASSSNADRKTQYF. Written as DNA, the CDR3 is TGTGCCAGCAGTTCCAATGCGGACCGAAAGACCCAGTACTTC.

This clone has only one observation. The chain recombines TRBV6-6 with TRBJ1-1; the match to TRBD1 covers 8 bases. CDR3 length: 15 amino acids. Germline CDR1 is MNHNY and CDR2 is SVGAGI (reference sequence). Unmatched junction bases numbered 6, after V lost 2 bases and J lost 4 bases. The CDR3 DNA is TGTGCCAGCAGTTACGGGGACAGGACAACCACTGAAGCTTTCTTT. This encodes CASSYGDRTTTEAFF.

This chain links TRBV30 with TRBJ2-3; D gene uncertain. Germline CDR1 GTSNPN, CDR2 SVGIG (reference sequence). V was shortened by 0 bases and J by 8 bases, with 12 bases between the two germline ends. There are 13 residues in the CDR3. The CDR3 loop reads CAWSVLRPGTQYF. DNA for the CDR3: TGTGCCTGGAGTGTACTTCGTCCCGGTACGCAGTATTTT.

CDR3 in amino acids: CASSPLFTIGYEETQYF. The CDR3 DNA follows: TGTGCCAGCAGCCCCCTGTTTACGATCGGGTATGAAGAGACCCAGTACTTC. The chain employs TRBV7-7 and TRBJ2-5; D gene unclear. Germline assignment: CDR1 SSHAT and CDR2 FNYEAQ (reference sequence). The V and J ends lost 5 bases and 3 bases respectively, with 22 bases between them. The CDR3 length is 17 residues.

The DNA of the CDR3 is TGTGCCAGCAGCTTACTCGGGGGAATCGGAGAGGAGCAGTACTTC. It is translated as CASSLLGGIGEEQYF. The chain couples TRBV7-3 to TRBJ2-7; D possibly corresponds to TRBD2 (6 bases). Germline assignment: CDR1 SGHTA and CDR2 FQGTGA. Trimming removed 2 bases from V and 7 bases from J, with 18 bases in between. This CDR3 is 15 amino acids long. The entire variable domain, with the rest obtained from reference TRBV7-3 and TRBJ2-7, is as follows: GAGVSQTPSNKVTEKGKYVELRCDPISGHTALYWYRQSLGQGPEFLIYFQGTGAADDSGLPNDRFFAVRPEGSVSTLKIQRTERGDSAVYLCASSLLGGIGEEQYFGPGTRLTVT.

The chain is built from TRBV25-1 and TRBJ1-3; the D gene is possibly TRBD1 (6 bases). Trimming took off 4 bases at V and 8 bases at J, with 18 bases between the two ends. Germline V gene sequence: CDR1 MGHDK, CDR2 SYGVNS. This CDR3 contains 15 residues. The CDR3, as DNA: TGTGCCAGCAGTGTCGCTACAGGGAAGGGAGACACCATATATTTT. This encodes CASSVATGKGDTIYF.

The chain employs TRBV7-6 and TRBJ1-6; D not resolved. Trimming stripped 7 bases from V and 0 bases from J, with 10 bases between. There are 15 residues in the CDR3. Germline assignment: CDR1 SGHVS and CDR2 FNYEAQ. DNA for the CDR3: TGTGCCAGCAAAAGCGGTAGCTCCTATAATTCACCCCTCCACTTT. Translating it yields CASKSGSSYNSPLHF.

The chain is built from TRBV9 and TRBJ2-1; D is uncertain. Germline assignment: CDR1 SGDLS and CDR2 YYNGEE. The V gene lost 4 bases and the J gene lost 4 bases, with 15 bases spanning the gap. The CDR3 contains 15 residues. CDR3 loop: CASSLRGGLYNEQFF. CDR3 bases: TGTGCCAGCAGCCTTAGAGGCGGTTTGTACAATGAGCAGTTCTTC.

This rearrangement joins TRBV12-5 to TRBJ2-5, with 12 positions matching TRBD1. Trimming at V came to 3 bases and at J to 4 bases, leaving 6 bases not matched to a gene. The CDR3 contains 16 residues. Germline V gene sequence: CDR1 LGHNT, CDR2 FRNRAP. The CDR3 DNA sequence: TGTGCTAGTGGTTTCGGGACAGGGGGCGGGTTAGAGACCCAGTACTTC. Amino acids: CASGFGTGGGLETQYF.

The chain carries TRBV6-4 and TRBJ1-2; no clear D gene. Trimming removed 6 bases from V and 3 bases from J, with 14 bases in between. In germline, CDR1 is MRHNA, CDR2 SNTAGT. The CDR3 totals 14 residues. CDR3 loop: CASSPVGKHYGYTF. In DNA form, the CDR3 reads TGTGCCAGCAGCCCAGTAGGTAAACACTATGGCTACACCTTC.

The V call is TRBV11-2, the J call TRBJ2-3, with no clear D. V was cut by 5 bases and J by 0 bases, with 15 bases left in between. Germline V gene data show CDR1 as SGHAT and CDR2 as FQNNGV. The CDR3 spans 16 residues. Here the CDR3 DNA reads TGTGCCAGCAGCACCCAAGGGTCAACTAGCACAGATACGCAGTATTTT. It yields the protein CASSTQGSTSTDTQYF. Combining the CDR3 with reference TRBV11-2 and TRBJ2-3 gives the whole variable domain EAGVAQSPRYKIIEKRQSVAFWCNPISGHATLYWYQQILGQGPKLLIQFQNNGVVDDSQLPKDRFSAERLKGVDSTLKIQPAKLEDSAVYLCASSTQGSTSTDTQYFGPGTRLTVL.

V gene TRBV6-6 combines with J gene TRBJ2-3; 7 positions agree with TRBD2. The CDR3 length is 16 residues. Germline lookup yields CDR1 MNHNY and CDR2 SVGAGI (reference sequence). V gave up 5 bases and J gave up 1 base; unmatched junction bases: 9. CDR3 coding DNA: TGTGCCAGCAGTCCCCCAGCGGGGACGGGCACAGATACGCAGTATTTT. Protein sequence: CASSPPAGTGTDTQYF.

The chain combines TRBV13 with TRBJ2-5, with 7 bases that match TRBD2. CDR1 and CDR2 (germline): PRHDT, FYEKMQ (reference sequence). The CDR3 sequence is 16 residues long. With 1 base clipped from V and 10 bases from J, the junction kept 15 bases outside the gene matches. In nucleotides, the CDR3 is TGTGCCAGCAGCTTAGTTGAGGATCCTATCGGGGGGATCCAGTACTTC. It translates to CASSLVEDPIGGIQYF.

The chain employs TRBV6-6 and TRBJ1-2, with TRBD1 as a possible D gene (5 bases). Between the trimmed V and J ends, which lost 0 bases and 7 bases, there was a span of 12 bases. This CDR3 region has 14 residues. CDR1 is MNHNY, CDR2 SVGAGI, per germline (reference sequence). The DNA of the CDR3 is TGTGCCAGCAGTTACTCCGCAGGGTCCTCTGGCTACACCTTC. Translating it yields CASSYSAGSSGYTF.

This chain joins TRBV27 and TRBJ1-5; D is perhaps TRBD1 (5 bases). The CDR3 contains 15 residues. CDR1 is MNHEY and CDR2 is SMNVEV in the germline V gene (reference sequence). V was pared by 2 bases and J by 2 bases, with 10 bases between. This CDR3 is CASSLGGYGNQPQHF. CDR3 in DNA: TGTGCCAGCAGTTTAGGGGGTTACGGCAATCAGCCCCAGCATTTT.

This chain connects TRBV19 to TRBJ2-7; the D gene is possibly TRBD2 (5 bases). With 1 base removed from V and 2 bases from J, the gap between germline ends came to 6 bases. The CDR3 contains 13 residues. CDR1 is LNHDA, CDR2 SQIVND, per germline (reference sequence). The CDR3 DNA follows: TGTGCCAGTAGTATAGGGGAGACCTACGAGCAGTACTTC. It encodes CASSIGETYEQYF.

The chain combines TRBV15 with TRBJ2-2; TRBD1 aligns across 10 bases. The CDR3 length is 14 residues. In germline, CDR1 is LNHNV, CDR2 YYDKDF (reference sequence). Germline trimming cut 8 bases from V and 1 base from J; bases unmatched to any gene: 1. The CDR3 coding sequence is TGTGCCACCCGGACAGGGGGGAACACCGGGGAGCTGTTTTTT. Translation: CATRTGGNTGELFF.

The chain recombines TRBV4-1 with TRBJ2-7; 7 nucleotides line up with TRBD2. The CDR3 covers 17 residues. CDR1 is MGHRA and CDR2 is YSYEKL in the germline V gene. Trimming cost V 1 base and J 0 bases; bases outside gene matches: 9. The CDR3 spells CASSQVVPAGYSYEQYF. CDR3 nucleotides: TGCGCCAGCAGCCAAGTAGTTCCAGCGGGATACTCCTACGAGCAGTACTTC.

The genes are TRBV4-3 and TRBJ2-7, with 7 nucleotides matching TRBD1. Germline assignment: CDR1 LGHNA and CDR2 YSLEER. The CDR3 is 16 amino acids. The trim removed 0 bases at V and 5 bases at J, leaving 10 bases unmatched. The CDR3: CASSQERGPGNHEQYF. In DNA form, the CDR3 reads TGCGCCAGCAGCCAAGAGAGGGGGCCAGGGAACCACGAGCAGTACTTC.

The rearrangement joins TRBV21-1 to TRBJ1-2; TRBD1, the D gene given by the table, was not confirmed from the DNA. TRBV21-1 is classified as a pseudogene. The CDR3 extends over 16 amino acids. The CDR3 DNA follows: TGTGCCAGCAGCGCACGACAGAAGAAACGTAACTATGGCTACACCTTC. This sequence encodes CASSARQKKRNYGYTF.

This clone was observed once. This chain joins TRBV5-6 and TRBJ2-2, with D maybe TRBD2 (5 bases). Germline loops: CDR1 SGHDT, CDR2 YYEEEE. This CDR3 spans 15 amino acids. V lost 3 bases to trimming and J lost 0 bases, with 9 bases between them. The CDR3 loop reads CASSSPGSNTGELFF. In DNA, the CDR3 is TGTGCCAGCAGCTCTCCGGGGTCGAACACCGGGGAGCTGTTTTTT.

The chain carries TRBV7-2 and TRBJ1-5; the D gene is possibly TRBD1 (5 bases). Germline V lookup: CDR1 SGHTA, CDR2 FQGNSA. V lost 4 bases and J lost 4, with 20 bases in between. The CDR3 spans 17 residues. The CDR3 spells CASSSSPPGRGNQPQHF. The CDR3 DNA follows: TGTGCCAGCAGCTCCTCCCCCCCAGGGAGGGGAAATCAGCCCCAGCATTTT.